One sample yielded the 21 T cell receptor beta chains listed below, sequenced in a study of T cells in Graves' hyperthyroidism and ophthalmopathy. Amplified TCR beta CDR3 regions came from RNA transcripts. In the first-round RT-PCR of the TCR CDR3, the HTBI primer set was used. TCRdb analysed the multiplex PCR reads with MiXCR anew, one entry per CDR3 protein. The sample yields 620,000 or so distinct CDR3 sequences, roughly 15% seen once. Specimen: blood. The source is a woman between 45 and 65 years old with Graves' ophthalmopathy.

About this clonotype: A much larger clone differs by one base, so this may be a read error. The rearrangement joins TRBV29-1 to TRBJ1-1; possibly TRBD1 for D (5 bases). Germline CDR1 SQVTM, CDR2 ANQGSEA. V was cut by 7 bases and J by 1 base, with 10 bases left in between. CDR3 length equals 12 residues. The CDR3 DNA reads TGCAGCGGGGGACGGGGGAACACTGAAGCTTTCTTT. Encoded protein: CSGGRGNTEAFF.

V usage is TRBV24-1 and J usage is TRBJ2-1; D not resolved. V shed 1 base and J shed 6 bases, with 12 bases lying between them. Germline lookup yields CDR1 KGHDR and CDR2 SFDVKD. This CDR3 has 15 amino acids. For the CDR3, the DNA is TGTGCCACCAGTGATTTACGGAAGGGTCCCAATGAGCAGTTCTTC. It translates to CATSDLRKGPNEQFF.

In this sample, this clonotype turned up many times. The chain couples TRBV11-2 to TRBJ2-1, with 11 bases that match TRBD2. The CDR3 runs 15 residues. Trimming at V came to 6 bases and at J to 4 bases, leaving 5 bases not matched to a gene. Germline CDR1 SGHAT, CDR2 FQNNGV. The DNA of the CDR3 is TGTGCCAGCAGGCGGACTAGCGGGCTGTACAATGAGCAGTTCTTC. It specifies CASRRTSGLYNEQFF.

The rearrangement links TRBV5-8 to TRBJ1-5; 8 bases are a match to TRBD1. This CDR3 comprises 15 residues. The J segment lost 7 bases and the V segment lost 2 bases, leaving 8 bases of the junction unmatched. CDR1 is SGHTS, CDR2 YDEGEE, per germline. The CDR3 spells CASSFRTGNHQPQHF. The CDR3 region has the DNA TGTGCCAGCAGCTTCAGGACAGGGAACCACCAGCCCCAGCATTTT. The variable domain in full, with the rest retrieved from reference TRBV5-8 and TRBJ1-5, is EAGVTQSPTHLIKTRGQQATLRCSPISGHTSVYWYQQALGLGLQFLLWYDEGEERNRGNFPPRFSGRQFPNYSSELNVNALELEDSALYLCASSFRTGNHQPQHFGDGTRLSIL.

The chain is built from TRBV6-6 and TRBJ1-3, with D unresolved. The CDR3 covers 14 residues. Germline V gives CDR1 MNHNY, CDR2 SVGAGI (reference sequence). V was pared by 2 bases and J by 0 bases, with 5 bases between. CDR3 sequence: CASSYQDSGNTIYF. CDR3 nucleotide sequence: TGTGCCAGCAGTTACCAGGACTCTGGAAACACCATATATTTT.

In this sample, this clonotype turned up many times. Here the CDR3 reads CASSLARSNADTQYF. The CDR3 DNA is TGTGCCAGCAGCCTAGCCCGATCTAACGCAGATACGCAGTATTTT. The chain carries TRBV12-3 or TRBV12-4 and TRBJ2-3; possibly TRBD2 for D (5 bases). The CDR3 runs to 15 residues. The germline V and J ends were trimmed by 6 bases and 4 bases, with 17 bases remaining between them.

This clonotype has ten or more counts. The chain employs TRBV28 and TRBJ1-1; 7 positions agree with TRBD1. With 6 bases clipped from V and 2 bases from J, the junction kept 6 bases outside the gene matches. The germline V gene encodes CDR1 MDHEN and CDR2 SYDVKM. This CDR3 is built from 14 residues. The CDR3 sequence is CASRRGQENTEAFF. The CDR3 nucleotides are TGTGCCAGCAGACGAGGACAGGAAAACACTGAAGCTTTCTTT.

This clonotype has just a few counts. The chain has TRBV5-1 and TRBJ2-5; 8 bases fit TRBD2. The CDR3 totals 16 residues. The V gene's germline CDR1 is SGHRS and CDR2 YFSETQ. The J segment lost 5 bases and the V segment lost 0 bases, leaving 9 bases of the junction unmatched. This CDR3 is CASSLGASGLRETQYF. The CDR3 DNA is TGCGCCAGCAGCTTGGGGGCTAGCGGGTTGCGGGAGACCCAGTACTTC.

The chain couples TRBV27 to TRBJ2-7; TRBD2 is a possible D gene (5 bases). The germline V gene encodes CDR1 MNHEY and CDR2 SMNVEV (reference sequence). V lost 6 bases and J lost 2, with 26 bases in between. The CDR3 has 18 amino acids. In DNA, the CDR3 is TGTGCCAGCAGCCTCCTGACCTCCACTAGTGTTGCTACCTACGAGCAGTACTTC. It yields the protein CASSLLTSTSVATYEQYF.

Ten or more counts support this clonotype. The rearrangement uses TRBV7-8 and TRBJ2-7; the match to TRBD2 covers 13 bases. The ends lost 4 bases at V and 2 bases at J; junction bases unmatched: 2. Germline V gene lookup returns CDR1 SGHVS and CDR2 FQNEAQ. The CDR3 runs to 15 residues. For the CDR3, the DNA is TGTGCCAGCAGCTACGGGACTAGCGGGGCCTACGAGCAGTACTTC. Translating it yields CASSYGTSGAYEQYF.

The CDR3 DNA reads as TGTGCCAGCAGTTTGGCGGGAGGAGTTAACACCGGGGAGCTGTTTTTT. Its protein product is CASSLAGGVNTGELFF. The V and J genes are TRBV12-3 or TRBV12-4 and TRBJ2-2; 8 bases line up with TRBD2. Losses at the gene ends were 3 bases for V and 2 bases for J; bases not matched to a gene: 5. The CDR3 extends over 16 amino acids.

The chain uses TRBV12-3 or TRBV12-4 and TRBJ2-2, with D maybe TRBD2 (5 bases). The CDR3 runs to 14 residues. The V end was cut by 6 bases, the J end by 8 bases, with 16 bases between. CDR3 in DNA: TGTGCCAGCAGATTCTGGAGGATTAGAGGGGAGCTGTTTTTT. This translates into CASRFWRIRGELFF.

This clonotype appeared many times. The V call is TRBV7-2, the J call TRBJ2-3; D gene uncertain. Germline V lookup: CDR1 SGHTA, CDR2 FQGNSA. CDR3 length: 15 amino acids. Trimming stripped 5 bases from V and 3 bases from J, with 15 bases between. The CDR3 is CASSPRRLVTDTQYF. The DNA for the CDR3 is TGTGCCAGCAGCCCCAGGCGGCTAGTAACAGATACGCAGTATTTT.

This clonotype was picked up a small number of times. The chain recombines TRBV14 with TRBJ2-7; the D gene is possibly TRBD2 (5 bases). The V and J ends lost 1 base and 7 bases respectively, with 11 bases between them. The V gene's germline CDR1 is SGHDN and CDR2 FVKESK. The CDR3 runs 13 residues. CDR3 amino acids: CASSQVHGIEQYF. The DNA for the CDR3 is TGTGCCAGCAGCCAAGTTCACGGGATTGAGCAGTACTTC.

This clonotype was counted between two and nine times. The J gene is TRBJ1-2, the V gene TRBV7-2, with TRBD1 matching 7 bases. Germline V CDR1 and CDR2: SGHTA, FQGNSA. V dropped 4 bases and J dropped 7; count of bases not matched to a gene: 9. This CDR3 is built from 14 residues. Written as DNA, the CDR3 is TGTGCCAGCAGCTCCAGACAGGGCCTCGCTGGCTACACCTTC. Protein sequence: CASSSRQGLAGYTF.

This clonotype was detected many times. This chain uses TRBV7-2 with TRBJ2-3; unclear D gene. In germline, CDR1 is SGHTA, CDR2 FQGNSA. V was cut by 0 bases and J by 1 base, with 14 bases left in between. CDR3 length equals 17 residues. CDR3 nucleotide sequence: TGTGCCAGCAGCTTAGCCCGAGATAACCGAGGCACAGATACGCAGTATTTT. Translation: CASSLARDNRGTDTQYF.

This clonotype was picked up many times. The chain carries TRBV28 and TRBJ2-6; no firm D call. V was clipped by 5 bases and J by 2 bases, with 1 base between them. This CDR3 is built from 12 residues. The germline gives CDR1 MDHEN, CDR2 SYDVKM. The DNA for the CDR3 is TGTGCCAGCAGTACTGGGGCCAACGTCCTGACTTTC. Encoded protein: CASSTGANVLTF.

This clonotype was seen at least ten times. This chain links TRBV19 with TRBJ2-2; the match to TRBD2 covers 15 bases. The CDR3 has 17 residues. The V gene end was trimmed by 3 bases and the J gene end by 4 bases; junction bases not matched to a gene: 3. Germline CDR1 and CDR2: LNHDA and SQIVND (reference sequence). DNA of the CDR3: TGTGCCAGTAGTATCGCGGGACTAGCGGGAGGCACCGGGGAGCTGTTTTTT. Amino acids: CASSIAGLAGGTGELFF.

On this clonotype: Because the CDR3 is missing its conserved closing phenylalanine or tryptophan, this is likely a read error. The chain recombines TRBV20-1 with TRBJ2-7; 7 bases are shared with TRBD2. Trimming took 4 bases from V and 6 from J; bases not matched to a gene: 9. Germline V gene lookup returns CDR1 DFQATT and CDR2 SNEGSKA (reference sequence). The length of the CDR3 is 13 residues. The DNA for the CDR3 is TGCAGTGCTACTGAGGGGACTATCGCCGAGCAGTACTCC. Residues: CSATEGTIAEQYS.

This clonotype has a count of ten or more. The chain links TRBV5-1 to TRBJ2-3; 11 positions agree with TRBD2. Losses at the gene ends were 4 bases for V and 2 bases for J; bases not matched to a gene: 12. This CDR3 has 18 residues. Looked up from germline, CDR1 is SGHRS and CDR2 is YFSETQ. The CDR3 sequence is CASSPGTSGAFPTDTQYF. The DNA of the CDR3 is TGCGCCAGCAGCCCTGGGACTAGCGGAGCTTTCCCCACAGATACGCAGTATTTT.

This chain joins TRBV5-6 and TRBJ2-2; D remains ambiguous. In germline, CDR1 is SGHDT, CDR2 YYEEEE. Trimming removed 4 bases at V and 0 bases at J, with 7 bases between. The CDR3 is made up of 14 amino acids. DNA for the CDR3: TGTGCCAGCAGCCGCCCGGCGAACACCGGGGAGCTGTTTTTT. Protein product: CASSRPANTGELFF. Full variable domain (missing parts from reference TRBV5-6 and TRBJ2-2): DAGVTQSPTHLIKTRGQQVTLRCSPKSGHDTVSWYQQALGQGPQFIFQYYEEEERQRGNFPDRFSGHQFPNYSSELNVNALLLGDSALYLCASSRPANTGELFFGEGSRLTVL.